The 9 T cell receptor beta chains presented below share a single source sample, sequenced in a study of T cell responses to AZD1222 COVID-19 vaccine (dated by TCRdb to the early 2020s). Taken with the paper, the label for time point translates to: baseline before first vaccination. Receptor libraries were prepared by the immunoSEQ multiplex PCR assay. Held by TCRdb, this immuneACCESS table contains in-frame sequences only and omits some clones. Under half of the omission traces to an unresolved V gene where checked; the cause of the rest is unknown. The sample includes about 120,000 clones, with about nine tenths observed a single time. In total, the top ten clones hold roughly 4.1% of the sample. This material consisted of peripheral blood, taken on day 0 of AZD1222 vaccination. The origin of the receptors is an adult in good health.

The genes are TRBV6-5 and TRBJ1-4; possible D gene TRBD1, 5 bases. CDR1 and CDR2 from the germline V gene are MNHEY and SVGAGI. V was clipped by 10 bases and J by 0 bases, with 9 bases between them. The CDR3 has 13 amino acids. The CDR3 is CATTGATNEKLFF. The CDR3 DNA sequence: TGTGCCACTACAGGTGCAACTAATGAAAAACTGTTTTTT.

This clone was seen a handful of times. The rearrangement links TRBV2 to TRBJ2-4, with a possible D match to TRBD1 (5 bases). The V gene's germline CDR1 is SNHLY and CDR2 FYNNEI. There are 15 residues in the CDR3. Trimming removed 3 bases at V and 3 bases at J, with 12 bases between. This chain's CDR3 is CASSDQGRDKNIQYF. The CDR3, as DNA: TGTGCCAGCAGTGATCAGGGAAGAGACAAAAACATTCAGTACTTC.

J is TRBJ1-2 and V is TRBV4-2, with a weak D call TRBD1 (5 bases). CDR1 and CDR2 (germline): LGHNA, YNFKEQ. CDR3 length: 15 residues. V gave up 1 base and J gave up 7 bases, with 16 bases separating them. This chain's CDR3 is CASSQGGEVTGGYTF. Here the CDR3 DNA reads TGTGCCAGCAGCCAAGGGGGGGAGGTCACCGGTGGCTACACCTTC.

The chain is built from TRBV15 and TRBJ1-5, with D maybe TRBD1 (6 bases). This CDR3 is 15 amino acids long. Per germline, CDR1 LNHNV and CDR2 YYDKDF (reference sequence). V was clipped by 0 bases and J by 5 bases, with 11 bases between them. In DNA, the CDR3 is TGTGCCACCAGCAGAGATGGCAGGGGCTATCAGCCCCAGCATTTT. Translation: CATSRDGRGYQPQHF.

This chain connects TRBV28 to TRBJ2-5; D ambiguous. CDR1 and CDR2 (germline): MDHEN, SYDVKM. The ends were cut back, 6 bases at V and 0 bases at J, with 23 bases in the middle. The CDR3 has 18 amino acids. The CDR3 DNA sequence: TGTGCCAGCAGCGCAGCATTCCCTCCTCTAATTAACCAAGAGACCCAGTACTTC. Encoded protein: CASSAAFPPLINQETQYF. Combining the CDR3 with reference TRBV28 and TRBJ2-5 gives the whole variable domain DVKVTQSSRYLVKRTGEKVFLECVQDMDHENMFWYRQDPGLGLRLIYFSYDVKMKEKGDIPEGYSVSREKKERFSLILESASTNQTSMYLCASSAAFPPLINQETQYFGPGTRLLVL.

The chain is built from TRBV25-1 and TRBJ2-7, with D unresolved. With 4 bases removed from V and 5 bases from J, the gap between germline ends came to 12 bases. The CDR3 is made up of 13 amino acids. Germline assignment: CDR1 MGHDK and CDR2 SYGVNS. CDR3 sequence reads: CASSALLLHEQYF. CDR3 in DNA: TGTGCCAGCAGTGCCCTTCTCTTGCACGAGCAGTACTTC.

The chain recombines TRBV10-1 with TRBJ2-2, with D perhaps matching TRBD1 (5 bases). Germline V gene sequence: CDR1 WNHNN, CDR2 SYGVQD (reference sequence). This CDR3 has 14 amino acids. The V end was cut by 4 bases, the J end by 0 bases, with 6 bases between. For the CDR3, the DNA is TGCGCCAGCAGTGCACAGGCGAACACCGGGGAGCTGTTTTTT. It yields the protein CASSAQANTGELFF.

The genes are TRBV7-9 and TRBJ1-4; 9 bases line up with TRBD1. CDR1 and CDR2 (germline): SEHNR, FQNEAQ (reference sequence). The CDR3 consists of 17 residues. Trimming took 5 bases from V and 8 from J; bases not matched to a gene: 15. CDR3 nucleotides: TGTGCCAGCAGCCTCGGGGGACAGGGAACGACCCGGGAAAAACTGTTTTTT. This codes for CASSLGGQGTTREKLFF.

V usage is TRBV20-1 and J usage is TRBJ2-2, with a possible D match to TRBD2 (6 bases). Germline V lookup: CDR1 DFQATT, CDR2 SNEGSKA (reference sequence). This CDR3 contains 15 residues. The V and J ends lost 3 bases and 4 bases respectively, with 15 bases between them. In DNA form, the CDR3 reads TGCAGTGCTAGTAAGGCGGGGACTCCCACCGGGGAGCTGTTTTTT. Its translation: CSASKAGTPTGELFF.